This T cell receptor (beta chain) was captured in a study of CD8 T cells in ankylosing spondylitis. Findings and limits, study-wide: It was reported that disease-linked clones were significantly enriched in matched ankylosing spondylitis synovial fluid. Relatively scarce in peripheral blood, disease-linked clones were CD8+.

TCRdb analysed the 5' RACE reads with MiXCR anew, one entry per CDR3 protein. The sample shows 80,000 to 90,000 distinct CDR3 sequences, around 27% of them seen only once. This clonotype was observed many times. Its antigen is unknown. Trimming took 2 bases from V and 2 from J, leaving 13 bases between them. In germline, CDR1 is SGHDT, CDR2 YYEEEE. The CDR3 runs 15 residues. This sequence originates from a male donor with ankylosing spondylitis or in good health (not recorded which). Sequencing input: blood, either unsorted or a sorted T cell fraction (not recorded which). V usage is TRBV5-6 and J usage is TRBJ2-5; D gene uncertain. The DNA for the CDR3 is TGTGCCAGCAGCTTTTTCTCCCTATTGCAAGAGACCCAGTACTTC. Its protein product is CASSFFSLLQETQYF.